This passage covers 3 T cell receptor beta chains from one sample sequenced in a study of response to subunit inactivated influenza vaccine. In TCRdb, the RT-PCR reads were re-called with MiXCR into one record per CDR3 protein. The sample has 550,000 to 600,000 distinct CDR3 sequences, 10% to 15% seen once. The sample was PBMCs from blood, taken on the day of vaccination. These TCRs come from a man between 45 and 60 years old who received an inactivated influenza vaccine.

This clonotype was detected ten times or more. V and J are TRBV5-1 and TRBJ2-7; the D is unclear. Germline-derived CDR1 and CDR2 are SGHRS and YFSETQ. Between the trimmed V and J ends, which lost 0 bases and 3 bases, there was a span of 7 bases. The CDR3 has 13 residues. The CDR3 is CASSLESFYEQYF. Written as DNA, the CDR3 is TGCGCCAGCAGCTTGGAGAGTTTCTACGAGCAGTACTTC.

This clonotype was seen many times. The chain combines TRBV20-1 with TRBJ1-1, with D perhaps TRBD1 (5 bases). Trimming removed 1 base at V and 6 bases at J, with 12 bases between. The germline V gene has CDR1 DFQATT and CDR2 SNEGSKA (reference sequence). CDR3 length: 13 amino acids. The CDR3 spells CSARGQSPAEAFF. For the CDR3, the DNA is TGCAGTGCTAGAGGACAGTCCCCAGCTGAAGCTTTCTTT.

This chain links TRBV20-1 with TRBJ2-3; 12 nucleotides line up with TRBD1. This CDR3 is built from 17 residues. With 6 bases clipped from V and 7 bases from J, the junction kept 17 bases outside the gene matches. From germline, CDR1 is DFQATT and CDR2 SNEGSKA (reference sequence). DNA for the CDR3: TGCAGTGCCCCGGACCTGGACGGGACAGGGGGCATGAATACGCAGTATTTT. Protein product: CSAPDLDGTGGMNTQYF.